The clone carrying this TCR beta chain was detected ten times or more. Its antigen is still unknown. RNA isolated from unsorted whole blood supplied the blood RNA, with germline DNA also extracted. Patients were treatment-naive with chronic HBV infection. Surgery was preceded by the collection of roughly 3.7 milliliters of peripheral blood. This specimen comes from a study of tumor-infiltrating lymphocytes in primary liver carcinoma. For the study at large: Staged T1-T3 N0M0, the tumors had sizes that ranged from 4.2 to 10 cm across.

CDR3 length: 15 residues. V trimming: 11 bases; J trimming: 10 bases; junction bases outside the gene matches: 15. Germline lookup yields CDR1 ENHRY and CDR2 SYGVKD. With a constant-region primer, TCR beta cDNA was made from approximately 520 ng of total RNA. TCR beta libraries came from three nested multiplex PCR rounds using slightly modified ARM-PCR. TRBV1-TRBV30 forward and Cbeta reverse primers drove the first two roughly 11-cycle rounds. TCRdb analysed the multiplex PCR reads with MiXCR anew, one entry per CDR3 protein. The data show fewer than 350,000 distinct CDR3 sequences, around three fifths seen once. Study-level findings and limits: The top-250-clone fraction was significantly higher in tumors than in blood (p = 0.039).

The chain couples TRBV10-3 to TRBJ2-1, with 12 bases lining up with TRBD2. This TCR derives from a man aged 35 to 55 with primary liver carcinoma and hepatitis B virus infection. The sequencing sample was made of peripheral blood. This chain's CDR3 is CASTPGRLAGAEQFF. The CDR3 bases are TGTGCCTCGACACCCGGTAGACTAGCGGGAGCGGAGCAGTTCTTC.